The 10 T cell receptor beta chains below were found in one sample sequenced in a study of blood T cell repertoires in COVID-19. Repertoires were generated with immunoSEQ multiplex PCR, while TCRdb's copy carries only in-frame clones and drops some. The sample lists approximately 30,000 clones; approximately 93% were seen once. The sample was peripheral blood. Receptors originate from a human donor in a cohort sampled during active COVID-19.

J is TRBJ1-4 and V is TRBV29-1, with a possible D match to TRBD1 (5 bases). CDR3 length equals 16 residues. CDR1 and CDR2 from the germline V gene are SQVTM and ANQGSEA. V was cut by 4 bases and J by 0 bases, with 15 bases left in between. CDR3 residues: CSVAGVTGATNEKLFF. CDR3 bases: TGCAGCGTTGCTGGGGTGACGGGGGCAACTAATGAAAAACTGTTTTTT.

The V gene is TRBV6-5, the J gene TRBJ2-5; D call uncertain. Germline V gives CDR1 MNHEY, CDR2 SVGAGI. Trimming left V 5 bases short and J 4 bases short, with 8 bases between. The CDR3 has 12 amino acids. As DNA, the CDR3 is TGTGCCAGCAGTAGAGGCCGAGAGACCCAGTACTTC. Amino acid sequence: CASSRGRETQYF.

The V call is TRBV24-1, the J call TRBJ2-2; D is perhaps TRBD1 (5 bases). This CDR3 comprises 15 residues. CDR1 and CDR2 from the germline V gene are KGHDR and SFDVKD. The germline V and J ends were trimmed by 4 bases and 5 bases, with 13 bases remaining between them. The CDR3: CATSDPSDRTGELFF. The DNA for the CDR3 is TGTGCCACCAGTGACCCTTCCGACAGAACCGGGGAGCTGTTTTTT.

The chain has TRBV6-1 and TRBJ2-3; 8 nucleotides line up with TRBD2. The CDR3 is 15 amino acids. The V segment lost 2 bases and the J segment 3 bases; nucleotides outside the gene matches: 4. In germline, CDR1 is MNHNS, CDR2 SASEGT. CDR3 sequence: CASSETIAGTDTQYF. DNA of the CDR3: TGTGCCAGCAGTGAAACAATAGCGGGGACAGATACGCAGTATTTT.

This chain links TRBV10-1 with TRBJ2-3; 10 bases agree with TRBD2. Looked up from germline, CDR1 is WNHNN and CDR2 is SYGVQD (reference sequence). The J segment lost 6 bases and the V segment lost 5 bases, leaving 5 bases of the junction unmatched. This CDR3 region has 14 residues. CDR3 nucleotides: TGCGCCAGCAGTACAGCGGGAGGGCCGGATACGCAGTATTTT. This translates into CASSTAGGPDTQYF.

V usage is TRBV5-1 and J usage is TRBJ1-1; 9 bases agree with TRBD1. The CDR3 is made up of 13 amino acids. Germline assignment: CDR1 SGHRS and CDR2 YFSETQ. J was trimmed by 5 bases and V by 4 bases; bases with no gene match: 3. CDR3 coding DNA: TGCGCCAGCAGCGGAGGACAGGGGACTGAAGCTTTCTTT. It yields the protein CASSGGQGTEAFF.

The J gene is TRBJ2-6, the V gene TRBV6-4, with D maybe TRBD2 (5 bases). V gave up 5 bases and J gave up 2 bases, with 10 bases separating them. The CDR3 contains 15 residues. Germline V gene lookup returns CDR1 MRHNA and CDR2 SNTAGT. CDR3: CASSPGKTGANVLTF. CDR3 sequence (DNA): TGTGCCAGCAGTCCCGGGAAGACTGGGGCCAACGTCCTGACTTTC.

The chain employs TRBV11-2 and TRBJ2-3, with D possibly being TRBD2 (7 bases). Trimming cost V 2 bases and J 2 bases, with 11 bases left between them. Germline CDR1 and CDR2: SGHAT and FQNNGV. The CDR3 extends over 15 amino acids. The CDR3 spells CASSLRGGYTDTQYF. DNA for the CDR3: TGTGCCAGCAGCTTAAGGGGGGGATACACAGATACGCAGTATTTT.

The chain uses TRBV6-5 and TRBJ2-2; TRBD2 matches at 8 bases. The CDR3 totals 15 residues. Germline loops: CDR1 MNHEY, CDR2 SVGAGI. V shed 10 bases and J 0 bases; nucleotides not matched to a gene: 7. The CDR3, as DNA: TGTGCCACCGGGCGGGAGGCAACGAACACCGGGGAGCTGTTTTTT. Translation gives CATGREATNTGELFF.

In nucleotides, the CDR3 is TGTGCCAGCAGCTTAGGGGGGACAGGGTTAACTAATGAAAAACTGTTTTTT. This codes for CASSLGGTGLTNEKLFF. The chain employs TRBV7-9 and TRBJ1-4, with TRBD1 matching over 9 bases. The length of the CDR3 is 17 residues. V was clipped by 1 base and J by 1 base; unmatched bases: 4. From germline, CDR1 is SEHNR and CDR2 FQNEAQ (reference sequence).